This T cell receptor beta chain was captured by sequencing in a study of blood T cell repertoires in COVID-19. Study-level background: Some COVID-19 samples were acute and others convalescent; all came from the United States, Italy and Spain.

Repertoires were generated with immunoSEQ multiplex PCR, while TCRdb's copy carries only in-frame clones and drops some. The sample yields tens of thousands of clones, approximately 93% seen once. CDR3 length equals 19 residues. CDR1 is SNHLY, CDR2 FYNNEI, per germline. V lost 6 bases and J lost 0; bases outside the gene matches: 11. The receptor was derived from a man in his sixties with acute or convalescent COVID-19. Specimen: peripheral blood. V gene TRBV2 combines with J gene TRBJ2-6; 10 nucleotides align to TRBD1. CDR3 DNA: TGTGCCAGCAGCGACCCCCTACGACAGGGGGCCTCTGGGGCCAACGTCCTGACTTTC. Amino acids: CASSDPLRQGASGANVLTF.